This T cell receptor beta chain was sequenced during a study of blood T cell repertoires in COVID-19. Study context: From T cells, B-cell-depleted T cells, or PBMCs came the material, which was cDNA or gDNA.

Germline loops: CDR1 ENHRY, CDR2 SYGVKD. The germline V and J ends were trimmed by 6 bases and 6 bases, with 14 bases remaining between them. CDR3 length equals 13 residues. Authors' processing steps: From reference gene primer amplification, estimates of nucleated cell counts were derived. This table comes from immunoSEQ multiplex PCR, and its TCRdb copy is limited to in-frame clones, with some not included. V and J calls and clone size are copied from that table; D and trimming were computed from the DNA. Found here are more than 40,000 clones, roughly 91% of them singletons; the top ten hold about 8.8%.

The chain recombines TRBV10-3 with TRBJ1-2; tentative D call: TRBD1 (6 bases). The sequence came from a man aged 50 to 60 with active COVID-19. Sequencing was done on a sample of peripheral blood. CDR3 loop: CAISSRGTDGYTF. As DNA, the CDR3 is TGTGCCATCAGCTCCAGGGGCACAGATGGCTACACCTTC.